This entry lists 17 T cell receptor beta chains sequenced from one sample in a study of T cell clones after liver transplantation. Assay used: immunoSEQ multiplex PCR; TCRdb lists only in-frame clones, some missing. The table shows roughly 120,000 clones, with 90% occurring only once. Sequenced material: CD4+ T cells from blood, taken 12 months after liver transplant. All receptors come from a human patient who received a liver transplant. Some T cells may be provided by the graft donor.

V and J are TRBV4-1 and TRBJ2-5; 7 bases fit TRBD1. J lost 1 base, V lost 4 bases, and 15 bases had no gene match. CDR1 and CDR2 from the germline V gene are MGHRA and YSYEKL. The CDR3 is 18 amino acids. The CDR3 sequence: CASSRDPPGQTIQETQYF. CDR3 DNA: TGCGCCAGCAGCCGCGACCCGCCGGGACAGACAATCCAAGAGACCCAGTACTTC.

This clone has a single count. V is TRBV23-1 and J is TRBJ2-7, with a possible D match to TRBD2 (5 bases). TRBV23-1 is sorted into the ORF group, with uncertain function. With 0 bases removed from V and 3 bases from J, the gap between germline ends came to 21 bases. The CDR3 consists of 18 residues. The CDR3 spells CASSQSPHAQRQIYEQYF. The CDR3 region has the DNA TGCGCCAGCAGTCAATCGCCCCACGCCCAGCGGCAGATCTACGAGCAGTACTTC.

The chain employs TRBV7-2 and TRBJ1-1; D not certain. Germline V gene sequence: CDR1 SGHTA, CDR2 FQGNSA. The CDR3 covers 18 residues. V lost 4 bases and J 1 base, leaving 22 bases between the germline ends. The CDR3 loop reads CASSSQPATVSPNTEAFF. DNA for the CDR3: TGTGCCAGCAGCTCTCAGCCCGCAACAGTAAGCCCGAACACTGAAGCTTTCTTT.

This clone appeared a single time. This rearrangement joins TRBV7-2 to TRBJ2-1, with 7 bases identical to TRBD2. CDR3 length equals 15 residues. CDR1 SGHTA and CDR2 FQGNSA come from the germline V gene. The junction had 9 bases not matched to a gene; V was cut back by 5 bases and J by 5 bases. The CDR3 region has the DNA TGTGCCAGCAGCCCGCGCCCTAGCGGTAACAATGAGCAGTTCTTC. Translating it yields CASSPRPSGNNEQFF.

The chain has TRBV19 and TRBJ2-7, with a tentative D call TRBD2 (6 bases). CDR1 and CDR2 (germline): LNHDA, SQIVND (reference sequence). This CDR3 is 13 amino acids long. Trimming pared 3 bases from V and 3 bases from J, leaving 9 bases between. The CDR3 protein is CASSIQGLYEQYF. The DNA for the CDR3 is TGTGCCAGTAGTATTCAGGGACTCTACGAGCAGTACTTC.

The chain combines TRBV2 with TRBJ2-7, with 10 nucleotides matching TRBD1. CDR3 length: 14 residues. The V gene end was trimmed by 7 bases and the J gene end by 2 bases; junction bases not matched to a gene: 5. Germline V gene sequence: CDR1 SNHLY, CDR2 FYNNEI. Here the CDR3 DNA reads TGTGCCAGCATCCAGGACAGGGGGGCCTACGAGCAGTACTTC. As protein: CASIQDRGAYEQYF.

This chain links TRBV9 with TRBJ2-2, with D unresolved. V lost 0 bases to trimming and J lost 1 base, with 10 bases between them. The CDR3 contains 16 residues. CDR1 and CDR2 from the germline V gene are SGDLS and YYNGEE. The CDR3 region is CASSVDSDLNTGELFF. The CDR3 bases are TGTGCCAGCAGCGTAGACAGTGATTTGAACACCGGGGAGCTGTTTTTT.

This chain joins TRBV7-9 and TRBJ2-7; no reliable D call. The CDR3 consists of 13 residues. Germline-derived CDR1 and CDR2 are SEHNR and FQNEAQ (reference sequence). The V end lost 5 bases, the J end lost 6 bases, and 14 bases lay between the germline ends. Here the CDR3 DNA reads TGTGCCAGCAGCCCCCTAGGGCTGGGCGAGCAGTACTTC. It encodes CASSPLGLGEQYF.

This clone is a singleton in its sample. The J gene is TRBJ1-6, the V gene TRBV6-6; a possible D gene is TRBD1 (6 bases). From germline, CDR1 is MNHNY and CDR2 SVGAGI (reference sequence). The CDR3 covers 14 residues. The germline V and J ends were trimmed by 4 bases and 7 bases, with 11 bases remaining between them. The CDR3, as DNA: TGTGCCAGCAGTTCTGGACAGACCAATTCACCCCTCCACTTT. Its translation is CASSSGQTNSPLHF.

V gene TRBV28 combines with J gene TRBJ1-3; 8 nucleotides match TRBD1. The junction had 4 bases not matched to a gene; V was cut back by 6 bases and J by 0 bases. The germline V gene has CDR1 MDHEN and CDR2 SYDVKM. The CDR3 length is 15 residues. The CDR3 DNA follows: TGTGCCAGCAGAACAGGGGGGGGCTCTGGAAACACCATATATTTT. This sequence encodes CASRTGGGSGNTIYF.

V is TRBV6-4 and J is TRBJ1-2, with TRBD1 matching 8 bases. Losses at the gene ends were 5 bases for V and 1 base for J; bases not matched to a gene: 6. CDR1 and CDR2 from the germline V gene are MRHNA and SNTAGT. The CDR3 covers 15 residues. The CDR3 sequence: CASSRNGQGNYGYTF. CDR3 bases: TGTGCCAGCAGTAGGAACGGACAGGGTAACTATGGCTACACCTTC.

The chain uses TRBV9 and TRBJ2-2; D call uncertain. The CDR3 spans 14 residues. CDR1 and CDR2 (germline): SGDLS, YYNGEE. V was cut by 4 bases and J by 3 bases, with 10 bases left in between. The CDR3 coding sequence is TGTGCCAGCAGCAGCAGCGTTCACACCGGGGAGCTGTTTTTT. Translated: CASSSSVHTGELFF.

The V gene is TRBV5-1, the J gene TRBJ1-1, with 8 bases identical to TRBD1. The germline gives CDR1 SGHRS, CDR2 YFSETQ. Germline trimming cut 1 base from V and 4 bases from J; bases unmatched to any gene: 3. CDR3 length: 14 residues. DNA of the CDR3: TGCGCCAGCAGCTTGCATACAGGGGGCACTGAAGCTTTCTTT. It translates to CASSLHTGGTEAFF. Combining the CDR3 with reference TRBV5-1 and TRBJ1-1 gives the whole variable domain KAGVTQTPRYLIKTRGQQVTLSCSPISGHRSVSWYQQTPGQGLQFLFEYFSETQRNKGNFPGRFSGRQFSNSRSEMNVSTLELGDSALYLCASSLHTGGTEAFFGQGTRLTVV.

The J gene is TRBJ1-1, the V gene TRBV30; D ambiguous. The CDR3 is made up of 16 amino acids. The germline gives CDR1 GTSNPN, CDR2 SVGIG (reference sequence). Deletions cut 0 bases from V and 3 bases from J, with 17 bases between. The CDR3 protein is CAWSVRRAGVDTEAFF. The CDR3 DNA reads TGTGCCTGGAGTGTACGGCGGGCTGGGGTTGACACTGAAGCTTTCTTT. The full variable domain, in which reference TRBV30 and TRBJ1-1 provide the parts outside the CDR3, is SQTIHQWPATLVQPVGSPLSLECTVEGTSNPNLYWYRQAAGRGLQLLFYSVGIGQISSEVPQNLSASRPQDRQFILSSKKLLLSDSGFYLCAWSVRRAGVDTEAFFGQGTRLTVV.

This sequence joins TRBV13 and TRBJ2-7, with 7 bases lining up with TRBD2. The CDR3 is made up of 15 amino acids. Losses at the gene ends were 5 bases for V and 5 bases for J; bases not matched to a gene: 12. Germline CDR1 PRHDT, CDR2 FYEKMQ (reference sequence). The CDR3 is CASSTLTSPYHEQYF. The DNA for the CDR3 is TGTGCCAGCAGCACTTTGACTAGCCCCTACCACGAGCAGTACTTC.

The V and J genes are TRBV6-6 and TRBJ2-3; 11 bases match TRBD2. From germline, CDR1 is MNHNY and CDR2 SVGAGI (reference sequence). With 6 bases clipped from V and 0 bases from J, the junction kept 2 bases outside the gene matches. The CDR3 length is 15 residues. The CDR3 DNA follows: TGTGCCAGCAGGAGGACTAGCGGGAGCACAGATACGCAGTATTTT. Amino acids: CASRRTSGSTDTQYF.

V usage is TRBV7-2 and J usage is TRBJ2-3; D tentatively reads TRBD1 or TRBD2 (5 bases each). Trimming took 0 bases from V and 6 from J, leaving 10 bases between them. The CDR3 totals 14 residues. CDR1 SGHTA and CDR2 FQGNSA come from the germline V gene. CDR3 sequence reads: CASSLASGRDTQYF. CDR3 DNA: TGTGCCAGCAGCTTAGCATCGGGACGGGATACGCAGTATTTT.